A selection of T cell receptor beta chains follows, all from one sample in a study of brain T cells in children with intractable seizures. The table came from immunoSEQ multiplex PCR; TCRdb's copy has only in-frame clones and leaves some out. Of under 150,000 clones listed, 94% are singletons. The sample here was peripheral blood, taken at surgery. These receptors were obtained from a boy less than two years old with hemimegalencephaly and intractable seizures. The CDR3 runs from the conserved cysteine through the conserved F or W. A D gene is named only where the DNA matches it firmly. The size field is filled for only some rows; it gives once, few, many or a size class.

CDR3aa | CDR3nt | v_gene | abundance | d_gene | j_gene | len
CASSPAGRGFTDTQYF | TGTGCCAGCAGTCCCGCAGGGCGGGGTTTCACAGATACGCAGTATTTT | TRBV28 | - | - | TRBJ2-3 | 16
CASSITAGGTPEKLFF | TGTGCCAGCAGCATAACTGCAGGGGGTACCCCCGAAAAACTGTTTTTT | TRBV28 | few | TRBD1 | TRBJ1-4 | 16
CASSVVGTSGRNDGELFF | TGTGCCAGCAGCGTAGTCGGGACTAGCGGGAGGAATGACGGGGAGCTGTTTTTT | TRBV9 | - | TRBD2 | TRBJ2-2 | 18
CASSPLETQHF | TGCGCCAGCAGCCCCTTGGAGACCCAGCATTTT | TRBV5-1 | few | - | TRBJ1-5 | 11
CASSTRSSYEQYF | TGTGCCAGCAGTACCAGGAGCTCCTACGAGCAGTACTTC | TRBV6-5 | - | - | TRBJ2-7 | 13
CASSQERLMGTGELFF | TGTGCCAGCAGCCAAGAGCGGCTAATGGGCACCGGGGAGCTGTTTTTT | TRBV3-1/TRBV3-2 | - | - | TRBJ2-2 | 16
CASSSGRAYNSPLHF | TGTGCCAGCAGCTCGGGTCGGGCATATAATTCACCCCTCCACTTT | TRBV27 | - | - | TRBJ1-6 | 15
CASRTLPRENNEQFF | TGTGCCAGCCGCACCCTGCCACGGGAGAACAATGAGCAGTTCTTC | TRBV11-3 | - | - | TRBJ2-1 | 15
CASSLVLAGGTDTQYF | TGTGCCAGCAGTTTAGTACTAGCGGGAGGCACAGATACGCAGTATTTT | TRBV27 | - | TRBD2 | TRBJ2-3 | 16
CASSFTGLGGHEQFF | TGTGCCAGCAGCTTCACCGGACTAGGCGGCCATGAGCAGTTCTTC | TRBV11-2 | - | TRBD2 | TRBJ2-1 | 15
CASSPIIGTGNSYEQYF | TGTGCCAGTAGTCCGATCATCGGGACAGGGAACTCCTACGAGCAGTACTTC | TRBV19 | - | TRBD1 | TRBJ2-7 | 17
CASSERTDQHF | TGTGCCAGCAGTGAAAGGACAGACCAGCATTTT | TRBV6-1 | - | - | TRBJ1-5 | 11
CSASQEDTQYF | TGCAGTGCTTCCCAGGAGGATACGCAGTATTTT | TRBV20-1 | - | - | TRBJ2-3 | 11
CASSLGGGSNTGELFF | TGTGCCAGCAGCTTAGGCGGGGGGTCGAACACCGGGGAGCTGTTTTTT | TRBV7-9 | - | TRBD2 | TRBJ2-2 | 16
CASSPTGGQTYEQYF | TGTGCCAGCAGCCCGACGGGAGGCCAAACCTACGAGCAGTACTTC | TRBV5-4 | - | TRBD2 | TRBJ2-7 | 15
CASRDRAFGGTNTGELFF | TGTGCCAGTAGGGACAGGGCGTTCGGCGGGACTAACACCGGGGAGCTGTTTTTT | TRBV19 | - | TRBD1 | TRBJ2-2 | 18
CASSLGQGYGYTF | TGTGCCAGCAGCTTAGGACAGGGATATGGCTACACCTTC | TRBV7-9 | - | TRBD1 | TRBJ1-2 | 13
CASESGGYNEQFF | TGTGCCAGCGAGTCGGGAGGGTACAATGAGCAGTTCTTC | TRBV13 | once | TRBD2 | TRBJ2-1 | 13
CASSKHSQTGETQYF | TGCGCCAGCAGCAAACACAGCCAGACGGGGGAGACCCAGTACTTC | TRBV5-1 | - | - | TRBJ2-5 | 15